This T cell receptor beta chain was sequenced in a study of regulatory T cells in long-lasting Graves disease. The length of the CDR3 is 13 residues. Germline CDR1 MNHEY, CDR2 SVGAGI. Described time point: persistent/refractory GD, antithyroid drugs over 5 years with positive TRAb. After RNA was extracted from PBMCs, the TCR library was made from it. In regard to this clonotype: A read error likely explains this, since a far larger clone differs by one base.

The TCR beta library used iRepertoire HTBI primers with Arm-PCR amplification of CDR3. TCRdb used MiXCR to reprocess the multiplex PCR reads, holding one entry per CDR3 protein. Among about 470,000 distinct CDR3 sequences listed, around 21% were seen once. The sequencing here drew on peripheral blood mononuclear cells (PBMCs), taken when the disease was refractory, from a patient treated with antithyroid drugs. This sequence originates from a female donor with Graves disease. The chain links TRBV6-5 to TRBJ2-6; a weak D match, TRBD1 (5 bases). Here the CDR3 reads CASSYSGANVPTF. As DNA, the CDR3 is TGTGCCAGCAGTTACTCTGGGGCCAACGTCCCGACTTTC.